Each of the 20 T cell receptor beta chains below was sequenced from the same sample in a study of blood T cell repertoires in COVID-19. Clones were read by immunoSEQ multiplex PCR, and TCRdb kept only the in-frame ones, dropping some. The table has 120,000 or so clones, approximately 71% seen once; the top ten hold 7.9%. The source material was peripheral blood. These receptors were obtained from a human donor in a cohort sampled during active COVID-19.

The chain joins TRBV5-4 to TRBJ2-3; 7 nucleotides agree with TRBD2. This CDR3 has 15 residues. Germline values: CDR1 SGHNT, CDR2 YYREEE (reference sequence). J lost 2 bases, V lost 9 bases, and 12 bases had no gene match. The CDR3 is CATAERGGFTDTQYF. CDR3 bases: TGTGCCACCGCCGAGCGGGGCGGGTTCACAGATACGCAGTATTTT. Complete variable domain (other parts from reference TRBV5-4 and TRBJ2-3): ETGVTQSPTHLIKTRGQQVTLRCSSQSGHNTVSWYQQALGQGPQFIFQYYREEENGRGNFPPRFSGLQFPNYSSELNVNALELDDSALYLCATAERGGFTDTQYFGPGTRLTVL.

V and J are TRBV12-3 or TRBV12-4 and TRBJ2-5, with D perhaps TRBD2 (5 bases). V gave up 5 bases and J gave up 5 bases, with 6 bases separating them. The CDR3 extends over 11 amino acids. The CDR3 nucleotides read TGTGCCAGCAGTGGGAGTGAGACCCAGTACTTC. This gives the protein CASSGSETQYF.

The chain links TRBV24-1 to TRBJ2-7, with D possibly being TRBD1 (5 bases). The V gene lost 7 bases and the J gene lost 3 bases, with 6 bases spanning the gap. Germline V gene lookup returns CDR1 KGHDR and CDR2 SFDVKD. The CDR3 length is 11 residues. The CDR3 sequence: CATSDSYEQYF. CDR3 DNA sequence: TGTGCCACCAGCGACAGCTACGAGCAGTACTTC.

In its sample, this clone was seen once. The V and J genes are TRBV29-1 and TRBJ1-2; perhaps TRBD1 as D (6 bases). Trimming stripped 0 bases from V and 5 bases from J, with 13 bases between. Germline-derived CDR1 and CDR2 are SQVTM and ANQGSEA. This CDR3 is 14 amino acids long. DNA of the CDR3: TGCAGCGTTGAAGACTCAGGGGCTGGGTATGGCTACACCTTC. Its protein is CSVEDSGAGYGYTF. Full variable domain (outside the CDR3, taken from reference TRBV29-1 and TRBJ1-2): SAVISQKPSRDICQRGTSLTIQCQVDSQVTMMFWYRQQPGQSLTLIATANQGSEATYESGFVIDKFPISRPNLTFSTLTVSNMSPEDSSIYLCSVEDSGAGYGYTFGSGTRLTVV.

The J gene is TRBJ2-7, the V gene TRBV7-3; 7 bases match TRBD2. Germline V gene sequence: CDR1 SGHTA, CDR2 FQGTGA. This CDR3 is 15 amino acids long. Trimming took 1 base from V and 2 from J; bases not matched to a gene: 5. CDR3 DNA: TGTGCCAGCAGCTTAAGGAGCGGGATGACCTACGAGCAGTACTTC. Its protein is CASSLRSGMTYEQYF.

The chain joins TRBV30 to TRBJ2-7; TRBD1 aligns across 10 bases. Germline assignment: CDR1 GTSNPN and CDR2 SVGIG (reference sequence). J was trimmed by 5 bases and V by 3 bases; bases with no gene match: 7. The CDR3 is 14 residues long. CDR3 bases: TGTGCCTGGAGCTCCGGGACAGGGGTCGACGAGCAGTACTTC. Protein sequence: CAWSSGTGVDEQYF.

The gene calls are TRBV6-1 and TRBJ1-1; D is unclear. The CDR3 contains 11 residues. Germline lookup yields CDR1 MNHNS and CDR2 SASEGT. Trimming took off 2 bases at V and 12 bases at J, with 10 bases between the two ends. CDR3 DNA: TGTGCCAGCAGTGAAATGAGAGTAACTTTCTTT. It codes for CASSEMRVTFF.

The V gene is TRBV6-5, the J gene TRBJ2-7, with TRBD1 identical over 7 bases. The length of the CDR3 is 13 residues. Germline values: CDR1 MNHEY, CDR2 SVGAGI. After removal of 6 bases from V and 6 bases from J, the junction contained 8 bases not matched to a gene. CDR3 sequence reads: CASRRQGKSEQYF. The CDR3 DNA follows: TGTGCCAGCAGGCGACAGGGCAAGAGCGAGCAGTACTTC.

This clone occurred a few times. This sequence joins TRBV20-1 and TRBJ1-2; the D gene is possibly TRBD1 (5 bases). There are 11 residues in the CDR3. Trimming stripped 8 bases from V and 8 bases from J, with 15 bases between. The V gene's germline CDR1 is DFQATT and CDR2 SNEGSKA (reference sequence). The CDR3 is CSPWWRDGYTF. The CDR3 DNA reads TGCAGTCCTTGGTGGAGGGACGGCTACACCTTC.

The gene calls are TRBV5-1 and TRBJ2-1; TRBD2 aligns across 7 bases. Per germline, CDR1 SGHRS and CDR2 YFSETQ. The ends lost 0 bases at V and 0 bases at J; junction bases unmatched: 3. The CDR3 is 16 residues long. This CDR3 is CASSLEGGSSYNEQFF. CDR3 nucleotide sequence: TGCGCCAGCAGCTTGGAAGGCGGGAGCTCCTACAATGAGCAGTTCTTC.

The chain joins TRBV13 to TRBJ2-7; TRBD2 is a possible D gene (5 bases). Germline V gene data show CDR1 as PRHDT and CDR2 as FYEKMQ (reference sequence). The V gene lost 3 bases and the J gene lost 1 base, with 10 bases spanning the gap. CDR3 size: 14 residues. CDR3 nucleotide sequence: TGTGCCAGCAGCTTGTTAGCGAAGTCCTACGAGCAGTACTTC. Protein product: CASSLLAKSYEQYF.

The chain joins TRBV25-1 to TRBJ1-4; no firm D call. The V end lost 3 bases, the J end lost 8 bases, and 4 bases lay between the germline ends. Per the germline V gene, CDR1 is MGHDK and CDR2 is SYGVNS. The CDR3 runs to 11 residues. The CDR3 DNA is TGTGCCAGCAGTGATTTAGAAAAACTGTTTTTT. It specifies CASSDLEKLFF.

This clone was counted once. The V and J genes are TRBV28 and TRBJ2-5; 11 bases map to TRBD2. The CDR3 length is 18 residues. In germline, CDR1 is MDHEN, CDR2 SYDVKM. Losses at the gene ends were 7 bases for V and 4 bases for J; bases not matched to a gene: 17. CDR3 DNA: TGTGCCAGCACCGGGACTAGCGGCCCCCCATGGAGTCTAGAGACCCAGTACTTC. Translated: CASTGTSGPPWSLETQYF.

CDR3 residues: CASSHPSFTGDPGANVLTF. The DNA of the CDR3 is TGTGCCAGCAGCCATCCAAGTTTTACAGGGGACCCTGGGGCCAACGTCCTGACTTTC. V gene TRBV3-1 (or the pseudogene TRBV3-2) combines with J gene TRBJ2-6; 7 nucleotides align to TRBD1. Germline assignment: CDR1 LGHDT and CDR2 YNNKEL (reference sequence). V gave up 3 bases and J gave up 2 bases; unmatched junction bases: 13. This CDR3 is built from 19 residues.

This clone has only a few counts. The chain has TRBV4-1 and TRBJ1-4, with 7 bases matching TRBD1. Germline CDR1 MGHRA, CDR2 YSYEKL. The CDR3 loop spans 15 amino acids. V shed 1 base, J shed 4 bases, and the junction held 3 bases outside the gene matches. The CDR3 bases are TGCGCCAGCAGCCAAGGACAGGGAAATAATGAAAAACTGTTTTTT. Its protein product is CASSQGQGNNEKLFF.

CDR3 in amino acids: CASSQAVSSGSYEQYF. Here the CDR3 DNA reads TGTGCCAGCAGCCAAGCGGTCTCTAGCGGATCCTACGAGCAGTACTTC. The genes are TRBV4-2 and TRBJ2-7; 7 bases fit TRBD2. CDR1 and CDR2 (germline): LGHNA, YNFKEQ. Trimming removed 1 base from V and 1 base from J; junction bases left unmatched: 7. The CDR3 extends over 16 amino acids.

In its sample, this clone was seen a few times. The chain is built from TRBV7-9 and TRBJ2-1; D uncertain. Trimming removed 5 bases from V and 4 bases from J, with 9 bases in between. Germline assignment: CDR1 SEHNR and CDR2 FQNEAQ (reference sequence). The CDR3 sequence is 13 residues long. In DNA form, the CDR3 reads TGTGCCAGCAGCCCAAGTGAGTACAATGAGCAGTTCTTC. Protein sequence: CASSPSEYNEQFF.

This clone was recorded a few times. V gene TRBV28 combines with J gene TRBJ1-5; 9 bases are shared with TRBD1. Germline CDR1 reads MDHEN; CDR2 reads SYDVKM. The CDR3 runs to 16 residues. J gave up 3 bases and V 4 bases, and 7 bases lay outside the gene matches. The CDR3 here is CASSSGTGWDNQPQHF. The CDR3 nucleotides read TGTGCCAGCAGTTCCGGGACAGGGTGGGACAATCAGCCCCAGCATTTT.

The chain couples TRBV7-9 to TRBJ1-3; 10 bases are a match to TRBD1. The CDR3 totals 17 residues. After removal of 4 bases from V and 1 base from J, the junction contained 7 bases not matched to a gene. Germline V gene lookup returns CDR1 SEHNR and CDR2 FQNEAQ (reference sequence). The CDR3 DNA sequence: TGTGCCAGCAGCTCTTGGACAGGGGGATTTTCTGGAAACACCATATATTTT. Its protein is CASSSWTGGFSGNTIYF.

The chain couples TRBV28 to TRBJ1-4, with D tentatively TRBD1 (6 bases). The CDR3 consists of 13 residues. Per the germline V gene, CDR1 is MDHEN and CDR2 is SYDVKM. The ends were cut back, 6 bases at V and 4 bases at J, with 9 bases in the middle. CDR3 DNA sequence: TGTGCCAGCAGGCTGGACAGTAATGAAAAACTGTTTTTT. It codes for CASRLDSNEKLFF.